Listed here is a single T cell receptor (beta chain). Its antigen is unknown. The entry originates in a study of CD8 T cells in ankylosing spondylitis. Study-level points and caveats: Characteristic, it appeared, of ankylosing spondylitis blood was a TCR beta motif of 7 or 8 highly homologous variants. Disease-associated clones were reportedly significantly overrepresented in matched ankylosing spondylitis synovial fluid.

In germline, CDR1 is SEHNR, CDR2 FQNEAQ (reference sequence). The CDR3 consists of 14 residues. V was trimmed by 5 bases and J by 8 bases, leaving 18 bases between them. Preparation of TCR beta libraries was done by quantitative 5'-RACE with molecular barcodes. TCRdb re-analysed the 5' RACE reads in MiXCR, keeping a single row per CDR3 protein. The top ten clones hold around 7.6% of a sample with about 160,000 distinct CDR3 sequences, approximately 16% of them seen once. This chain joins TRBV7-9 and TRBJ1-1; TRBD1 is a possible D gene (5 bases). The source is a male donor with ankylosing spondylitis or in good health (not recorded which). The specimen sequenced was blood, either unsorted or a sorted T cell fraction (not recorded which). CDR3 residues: CASSPWVDGAEAFF. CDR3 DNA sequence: TGTGCCAGCAGCCCATGGGTTGACGGGGCAGAAGCTTTCTTT.